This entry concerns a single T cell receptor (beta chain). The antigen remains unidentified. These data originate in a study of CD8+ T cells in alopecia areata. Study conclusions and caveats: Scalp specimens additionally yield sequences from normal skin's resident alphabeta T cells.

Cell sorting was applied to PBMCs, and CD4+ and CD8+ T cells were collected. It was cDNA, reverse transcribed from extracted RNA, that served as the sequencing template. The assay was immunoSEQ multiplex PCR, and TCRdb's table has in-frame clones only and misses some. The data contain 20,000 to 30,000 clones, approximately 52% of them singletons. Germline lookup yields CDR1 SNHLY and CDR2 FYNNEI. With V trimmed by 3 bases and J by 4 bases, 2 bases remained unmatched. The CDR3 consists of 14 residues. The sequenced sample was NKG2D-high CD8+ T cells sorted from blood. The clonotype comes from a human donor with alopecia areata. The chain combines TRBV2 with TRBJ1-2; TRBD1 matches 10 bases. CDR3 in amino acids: CASSEGQGIYGYTF. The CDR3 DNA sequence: TGTGCCAGCAGTGAGGGACAGGGGATCTATGGCTACACCTTC. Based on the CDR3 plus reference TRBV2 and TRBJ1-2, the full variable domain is EPEVTQTPSHQVTQMGQEVILRCVPISNHLYFYWYRQILGQKVEFLVSFYNNEISEKSEIFDDQFSVERPDGSNFTLKIRSTKLEDSAMYFCASSEGQGIYGYTFGSGTRLTVV.